Following are 25 T cell receptor beta chains from one sample sequenced in a study of blood T cell repertoires in COVID-19. Repertoires were generated with immunoSEQ multiplex PCR, while TCRdb's copy carries only in-frame clones and drops some. There are roughly 260,000 clones in the sample; about 88% occur only once, and about 2.1% lies in the top ten. The sequenced sample was peripheral blood. The receptors were sampled from a woman between 40 and 50 years old who had recovered from COVID-19.

V usage is TRBV19 and J usage is TRBJ2-2, with D hard to call. Germline assignment: CDR1 LNHDA and CDR2 SQIVND (reference sequence). This CDR3 spans 15 amino acids. Trimming took 3 bases from V and 0 from J, leaving 8 bases between them. CDR3 nucleotide sequence: TGTGCCAGTAGTATGAAGCGCTCGAACACCGGGGAGCTGTTTTTT. Amino acids: CASSMKRSNTGELFF. Variable domain in full (rest from reference TRBV19 and TRBJ2-2): DGGITQSPKYLFRKEGQNVTLSCEQNLNHDAMYWYRQDPGQGLRLIYYSQIVNDFQKGDIAEGYSVSREKKESFPLTVTSAQKNPTAFYLCASSMKRSNTGELFFGEGSRLTVL.

The gene calls are TRBV2 and TRBJ2-3; TRBD1 is a possible D gene (6 bases). The CDR3 has 14 amino acids. Trimming cost V 9 bases and J 0 bases, with 13 bases left between them. The germline V gene has CDR1 SNHLY and CDR2 FYNNEI. CDR3 amino acids: CASPRGWSTDTQYF. The CDR3 DNA follows: TGTGCCAGTCCCAGGGGCTGGAGCACAGATACGCAGTATTTT.

This clone was counted once. The gene calls are TRBV27 and TRBJ2-5, with a weak D call TRBD2 (6 bases). This CDR3 spans 12 amino acids. V dropped 0 bases and J dropped 7 bases, with 6 bases sitting between them. Per the germline V gene, CDR1 is MNHEY and CDR2 is SMNVEV (reference sequence). In DNA, the CDR3 is TGTGCCAGCAGTTTATCGGGAGGGACCCAGTACTTC. Its protein product is CASSLSGGTQYF.

The V call is TRBV12-5, the J call TRBJ1-2; D is ambiguous. The CDR3 length is 13 residues. Germline V gene data show CDR1 as LGHNT and CDR2 as FRNRAP. The V gene lost 4 bases and the J gene lost 7 bases, with 13 bases spanning the gap. The CDR3 is CASGWGDVRGYTF. The CDR3 DNA reads as TGTGCTAGTGGTTGGGGAGACGTTCGTGGCTACACCTTC. The entire variable domain, with the rest obtained from reference TRBV12-5 and TRBJ1-2, is as follows: DARVTQTPRHKVTEMGQEVTMRCQPILGHNTVFWYRQTMMQGLELLAYFRNRAPLDDSGMPKDRFSAEMPDATLATLKIQPSEPRDSAVYFCASGWGDVRGYTFGSGTRLTVV.

The chain employs TRBV19 and TRBJ1-1; a possible D gene is TRBD1 (5 bases). Germline CDR1 reads LNHDA; CDR2 reads SQIVND (reference sequence). V was clipped by 5 bases and J by 2 bases, with 18 bases between them. This CDR3 comprises 16 residues. The CDR3 reads CASSPYRTQGNTEAFF. CDR3 nucleotides: TGTGCCAGTAGTCCCTATCGTACCCAGGGTAACACTGAAGCTTTCTTT.

This clone came up once. The chain employs TRBV4-3 and TRBJ1-4; 7 nucleotides agree with TRBD1. V was pared by 0 bases and J by 5 bases, with 15 bases of the junction left unmatched. Looked up from germline, CDR1 is LGHNA and CDR2 is YSLEER. CDR3 length: 19 amino acids. This chain's CDR3 is CASSQEKVLSGQPNEKLFF. CDR3 bases: TGCGCCAGCAGCCAAGAAAAGGTTTTGTCGGGACAGCCAAATGAAAAACTGTTTTTT.

The gene calls are TRBV10-3 and TRBJ2-2, with a tentative D call TRBD2 (6 bases). This CDR3 contains 14 residues. Looked up from germline, CDR1 is ENHRY and CDR2 is SYGVKD. With 6 bases removed from V and 6 bases from J, the gap between germline ends came to 14 bases. In nucleotides, the CDR3 is TGTGCCATCAGCGGGGGTTTGGGTGCCGGGGAGCTGTTTTTT. It is translated as CAISGGLGAGELFF.

Here the CDR3 reads CASSLASNSPLHF. The CDR3, as DNA: TGTGCCAGCAGCTTGGCCAGTAATTCACCCCTCCACTTT. The V gene is TRBV5-6, the J gene TRBJ1-6; D is undetermined. Trimming pared 0 bases from V and 6 bases from J, leaving 4 bases between. The CDR3 is 13 residues long. The V gene's germline CDR1 is SGHDT and CDR2 YYEEEE.

The chain combines TRBV7-9 with TRBJ1-5, with D possibly matching TRBD1 (5 bases). The CDR3 sequence is 17 residues long. Per the germline V gene, CDR1 is SEHNR and CDR2 is FQNEAQ (reference sequence). V gave up 4 bases and J gave up 2 bases, with 18 bases separating them. Written as DNA, the CDR3 is TGTGCCAGCAGCTCATTAAAGGACGCGGGGGGCAATCAGCCCCAGCATTTT. It translates to CASSSLKDAGGNQPQHF.

This rearrangement joins TRBV10-3 to TRBJ1-3; unclear D gene. Per germline, CDR1 ENHRY and CDR2 SYGVKD. The CDR3 consists of 15 residues. Trimming stripped 3 bases from V and 0 bases from J, with 9 bases between. This CDR3 reads CAISDIGSSGNTIYF. CDR3 bases: TGTGCCATCAGTGATATCGGGAGCTCTGGAAACACCATATATTTT.

The J gene is TRBJ1-6, the V gene TRBV9, with D unresolved. The CDR3 runs 14 residues. In germline, CDR1 is SGDLS, CDR2 YYNGEE. V was trimmed by 3 bases and J by 2 bases, leaving 6 bases between them. The CDR3 DNA follows: TGTGCCAGCAGCGGTACACCCTATAATTCACCCCTCCACTTT. Protein product: CASSGTPYNSPLHF.

This chain links TRBV19 with TRBJ1-6; D gene ambiguous. The V gene's germline CDR1 is LNHDA and CDR2 SQIVND (reference sequence). The CDR3 spans 16 residues. V shed 3 bases and J shed 0 bases, with 9 bases lying between them. The CDR3 loop is CASSMFWSSYNSPLHF. CDR3 nucleotides: TGTGCCAGTAGTATGTTTTGGAGCTCCTATAATTCACCCCTCCACTTT.

V and J are TRBV2 and TRBJ2-1; no clear D gene. Germline CDR1 SNHLY, CDR2 FYNNEI. V lost 8 bases and J 2 bases, leaving 7 bases between the germline ends. CDR3 length: 12 residues. The CDR3 DNA is TGTGCCAGCGTACGGGCCTACAATGAGCAGTTCTTC. Translated, it gives CASVRAYNEQFF.

J is TRBJ2-2 and V is TRBV3-1 (or the pseudogene TRBV3-2); 9 positions agree with TRBD1. Per germline, CDR1 LGHDT and CDR2 YNNKEL (reference sequence). This CDR3 comprises 16 residues. V lost 2 bases, J lost 5 bases, and 6 bases stayed unmatched. CDR3 sequence reads: CASSQLDRGSTGELFF. DNA for the CDR3: TGTGCCAGCAGCCAACTGGACAGGGGTAGTACCGGGGAGCTGTTTTTT.

The chain employs TRBV19 and TRBJ2-7, with 9 nucleotides matching TRBD1. J gave up 6 bases and V 8 bases, and 8 bases lay outside the gene matches. The germline V gene has CDR1 LNHDA and CDR2 SQIVND (reference sequence). The CDR3 sequence is 13 residues long. CDR3 amino acids: CASSDRGSSEQYF. The CDR3 coding sequence is TGTGCCAGTTCGGACAGGGGTAGCTCCGAGCAGTACTTC.

The rearrangement uses TRBV7-9 and TRBJ2-2; D may be TRBD1 (6 bases). The CDR3 runs 13 residues. CDR1 SEHNR and CDR2 FQNEAQ come from the germline V gene (reference sequence). In nucleotides, the CDR3 is TGTGCAGCGCAGGGGACCCACACCGGGGAGCTGTTTTTT. This codes for CAAQGTHTGELFF.

This clone was seen a few times. The chain employs TRBV6-2 or TRBV6-3 and TRBJ2-7; a possible D gene is TRBD2 (5 bases). This CDR3 is 16 amino acids long. The ends were cut back, 4 bases at V and 3 bases at J, with 19 bases in the middle. From germline, CDR1 is MNHEY and CDR2 SVGEGT. The CDR3 loop is CASSSRGLIRGYEQYF. CDR3 nucleotides: TGTGCCAGCAGTTCCAGAGGACTGATAAGAGGCTACGAGCAGTACTTC.

J is TRBJ2-5 and V is TRBV7-2; TRBD1 might be the D (7 bases). V was pared by 6 bases and J by 1 base, with 15 bases between. The CDR3 sequence is 15 residues long. Germline V CDR1 and CDR2: SGHTA, FQGNSA. CDR3 region: CASSWRQGLQETQYF. CDR3 DNA sequence: TGTGCCAGCAGTTGGCGACAGGGACTCCAAGAGACCCAGTACTTC.

The chain joins TRBV2 to TRBJ2-7, with 8 positions matching TRBD1. Germline lookup yields CDR1 SNHLY and CDR2 FYNNEI. The V and J ends lost 7 bases and 1 base, in that order; junction bases with no gene match: 6. The CDR3 is made up of 14 amino acids. The CDR3 DNA sequence: TGTGCCAGCAACCCCGGGACAGGTTCCTACGAGCAGTACTTC. Translating it yields CASNPGTGSYEQYF.

About this clone: Other DNA sequences in this specimen translate into the identical CDR3. J is TRBJ2-1 and V is TRBV6-5, with 7 bases matching TRBD1. The trim removed 5 bases at V and 4 bases at J, leaving 5 bases unmatched. The germline V gene has CDR1 MNHEY and CDR2 SVGAGI. This CDR3 comprises 14 residues. The CDR3 nucleotides read TGTGCCAGCAGTCCCGGGACAGAATACAATGAGCAGTTCTTC. Translating gives CASSPGTEYNEQFF.

V and J are TRBV15 and TRBJ2-7; 10 bases match TRBD1. CDR1 is LNHNV, CDR2 YYDKDF, per germline (reference sequence). The CDR3 totals 14 residues. V trimming: 5 bases; J trimming: 3 bases; junction bases outside the gene matches: 4. CDR3 DNA: TGTGCCACCAGCTCTCGGACAGGGGGCTACGAGCAGTACTTC. As protein: CATSSRTGGYEQYF. Full variable domain (missing parts from reference TRBV15 and TRBJ2-7): DAMVIQNPRYQVTQFGKPVTLSCSQTLNHNVMYWYQQKSSQAPKLLFHYYDKDFNNEADTPDNFQSRRPNTSFCFLDIRSPGLGDTAMYLCATSSRTGGYEQYFGPGTRLTVT.

The chain couples TRBV28 to TRBJ1-6; 7 nucleotides agree with TRBD1. This CDR3 has 14 residues. Germline trimming cut 1 base from V and 9 bases from J; bases unmatched to any gene: 3. CDR1 is MDHEN and CDR2 is SYDVKM in the germline V gene. CDR3 residues: CASSLLNRGSPLHF. CDR3 coding DNA: TGTGCCAGCAGTTTATTGAACAGGGGTTCACCCCTCCACTTT.

The chain is built from TRBV19 and TRBJ1-2; TRBD1 aligns across 9 bases. V dropped 6 bases and J dropped 5; count of bases not matched to a gene: 10. This CDR3 region has 15 residues. Germline CDR1 LNHDA, CDR2 SQIVND (reference sequence). Written as DNA, the CDR3 is TGTGCCAGTAGGGAAGGGACAGGGATATTTTATGGCTACACCTTC. It codes for CASREGTGIFYGYTF.

The V and J genes are TRBV11-3 and TRBJ1-6; 9 nucleotides agree with TRBD1. The length of the CDR3 is 14 residues. Losses at the gene ends were 6 bases for V and 7 bases for J; bases not matched to a gene: 4. In germline, CDR1 is SGHNT, CDR2 YENEEA. CDR3: CASRRGTGNSPLHF. CDR3 DNA: TGTGCCAGCAGACGCGGGACAGGGAATTCACCCCTCCACTTT.

The chain employs TRBV7-8 and TRBJ2-7; D may be TRBD1 (6 bases). Trimming took 4 bases from V and 2 from J, leaving 15 bases between them. The CDR3 is 15 residues long. Germline V gene lookup returns CDR1 SGHVS and CDR2 FQNEAQ. The CDR3 nucleotides are TGTGCCAGCAGCTACCGCCCCGACAGGACCTACGAGCAGTACTTC. Translated: CASSYRPDRTYEQYF. The complete variable domain, with remaining parts taken from reference TRBV7-8 and TRBJ2-7, reads GAGVSQSPRYKVAKRGQDVALRCDPISGHVSLFWYQQALGQGPEFLTYFQNEAQLDKSGLPSDRFFAERPEGSVSTLKIQRTQQEDSAVYLCASSYRPDRTYEQYFGPGTRLTVT.